This section outlines one TCR beta chain sequence together with its context. Its antigen is unknown. This sample was included in a study of cytomegalovirus exposure and HLA in healthy donors. At the level of the study: Inside one of the first data releases sat tens of millions of unique TCRs taken from HLA-typed donors.

Study-wide results and caveats: Prediction of most subjects' HLA-A and HLA-B alleles by TCR beta sequences was reportedly accurate. It was approximately 170 TCR beta chains that were listed as cytomegalovirus-associated.

Nominally healthy donors were sampled, though unrecorded immune exposures were likely. This PCR relied on a set of 60 Vbeta primers and 13 Jbeta primers. Measured with immunoSEQ multiplex PCR; TCRdb has only the in-frame clones, and not every one. This sample has 180,000 or so clones; around four fifths occur once, and the top ten carry over 5%. Specimen: PBMCs. The origin of this receptor is a woman aged 45-60 years in good health and CMV-seropositive.

The CDR3 DNA reads TGTGCCAGCAGTTTACCTGGACAGGGGGTGTACGAGCAGTACTTC. Protein: CASSLPGQGVYEQYF. This chain uses TRBV27 with TRBJ2-7; 10 bases match TRBD1. The J segment lost 4 bases and the V segment lost 2 bases, leaving 5 bases of the junction unmatched. Germline V gives CDR1 MNHEY, CDR2 SMNVEV (reference sequence). The CDR3 is 15 residues long.